The 16 T cell receptor beta chains below were found in one sample sequenced in a study of siplizumab effects on memory and regulatory T cells. Assay: immunoSEQ multiplex PCR; the TCRdb copy retains only in-frame clones and omits some. The sample has about 57,000 clones; 83% are singletons. Sequencing was done on a sample of memory CD4+ T cells sorted from blood. The receptors originated from a human donor in good health.

The chain employs TRBV30 and TRBJ2-7; D unclear. The J call could be wrong; TRBJ2-1 is a better fit for the DNA end. Germline V gene lookup returns CDR1 GTSNPN and CDR2 SVGIG (reference sequence). This CDR3 is built from 15 residues. The CDR3 DNA reads as TGTGCCTGTACCTTTGGTGCGAGCTCCTACAATGAGCAGTTCTTC. This sequence encodes CACTFGASSYNEQFF.

This clone was recorded once. This sequence joins TRBV6-6 and TRBJ1-1; 8 bases are shared with TRBD1. Germline CDR1 MNHNY, CDR2 SVGAGI (reference sequence). V dropped 5 bases and J dropped 4; count of bases not matched to a gene: 3. The CDR3 length is 13 residues. The CDR3 loop is CASSPTGGTEAFF. The CDR3 coding sequence is TGTGCCAGCAGTCCAACAGGGGGCACTGAAGCTTTCTTT.

The rearrangement joins TRBV6-5 to TRBJ1-1; weak D call: TRBD1 (5 bases). The V end lost 5 bases, the J end lost 6 bases, and 16 bases lay between the germline ends. In germline, CDR1 is MNHEY, CDR2 SVGAGI. The CDR3 has 14 residues. The CDR3 DNA is TGTGCCAGCAGTATAACGGGACCCCAGCCTGAAGCTTTCTTT. Translated: CASSITGPQPEAFF.

This chain uses TRBV6-1 with TRBJ1-1, with 7 bases aligning to TRBD1. The ends lost 6 bases at V and 6 bases at J; junction bases unmatched: 10. The CDR3 has 14 amino acids. Germline CDR1 MNHNS, CDR2 SASEGT. CDR3 loop: CASSERRDSAEAFF. CDR3 in DNA: TGTGCCAGCAGCGAGCGACGGGACAGCGCTGAAGCTTTCTTT.

The CDR3 sequence: CASSLAGLDTRWFF. The DNA for the CDR3 is TGCGCCAGCAGCTTGGCCGGACTGGACACAAGGTGGTTCTTC. J is TRBJ2-1 and V is TRBV5-1; the D gene could be TRBD1 or TRBD2 (5 bases each). This CDR3 has 14 residues. Per germline, CDR1 SGHRS and CDR2 YFSETQ. V was cut by 0 bases and J by 15 bases, with 19 bases left in between.

The chain uses TRBV30 and TRBJ1-2, with D possibly TRBD1 on 6 matching bases. The V end was cut by 2 bases, the J end by 6 bases, with 13 bases between. This CDR3 has 13 amino acids. Looked up from germline, CDR1 is GTSNPN and CDR2 is SVGIG (reference sequence). In DNA form, the CDR3 reads TGTGCCTGGAGTCTCATTGCAGGGGATGGCTACACCTTC. Translating it yields CAWSLIAGDGYTF.

J is TRBJ2-7 and V is TRBV28, with a possible D match to TRBD2 (6 bases). V lost 6 bases and J lost 6, with 24 bases in between. The CDR3 has 16 residues. Germline CDR1 reads MDHEN; CDR2 reads SYDVKM. The CDR3 nucleotides read TGTGCCAGCAGACCCGACTACCCCGGGGGAGGTGGCGAGCAGTACTTC. Residues: CASRPDYPGGGGEQYF.

This clone was seen only once. The genes are TRBV5-1 and TRBJ2-6; a weak D match, TRBD2 (6 bases). Trimming pared 4 bases from V and 0 bases from J, leaving 8 bases between. CDR1 and CDR2 (germline): SGHRS, YFSETQ. The CDR3 has 15 amino acids. CDR3 sequence (DNA): TGCGCCAGCAGCGGGGGGTACTCTGGGGCCAACGTCCTGACTTTC. The encoded protein is CASSGGYSGANVLTF.

In its sample, this clone was seen once. CDR3 protein: CASSSVRGGDTQYF. The CDR3, as DNA: TGCGCCAGCAGCTCAGTCAGGGGGGGAGATACGCAGTATTTT. The V call is TRBV5-1, the J call TRBJ2-3; D is possibly TRBD1 or TRBD2 (7 bases each). The germline CDR1 and CDR2 sequences are SGHRS and YFSETQ. The CDR3 totals 14 residues. V dropped 3 bases and J dropped 5 bases, with 13 bases sitting between them.

The J gene is TRBJ2-7, the V gene TRBV6-6, with D possibly matching TRBD2 (6 bases). The CDR3 is 15 amino acids. Trimming cost V 6 bases and J 0 bases, with 15 bases left between them. CDR1 and CDR2 from the germline V gene are MNHNY and SVGAGI (reference sequence). CDR3 loop: CASSRSGPHSYEQYF. CDR3 DNA: TGTGCCAGCAGCCGTAGCGGCCCCCACTCCTACGAGCAGTACTTC.

The count of this clone is one. The rearrangement uses TRBV19 and TRBJ2-1; D is undetermined. The CDR3 extends over 15 amino acids. Trimming pared 5 bases from V and 2 bases from J, leaving 13 bases between. Per germline, CDR1 LNHDA and CDR2 SQIVND (reference sequence). The CDR3: CASSAPYDPYNEQFF. The CDR3 region has the DNA TGTGCCAGTAGTGCCCCGTATGATCCCTACAATGAGCAGTTCTTC.

This chain links TRBV27 with TRBJ1-5; no firm D call. Trimming cost V 5 bases and J 0 bases, with 8 bases left between them. The CDR3 length is 14 residues. Germline CDR1 MNHEY, CDR2 SMNVEV (reference sequence). Here the CDR3 reads CASSRSGSNQPQHF. The CDR3 DNA sequence: TGTGCCAGCAGTCGGTCTGGTAGCAATCAGCCCCAGCATTTT.

V and J are TRBV5-1 and TRBJ2-3; no clear D. Germline V gives CDR1 SGHRS, CDR2 YFSETQ. The V gene lost 0 bases and the J gene lost 0 bases, with 11 bases spanning the gap. This CDR3 has 16 amino acids. CDR3 loop: CASSLAGPSSTDTQYF. The CDR3 DNA is TGCGCCAGCAGCTTGGCTGGTCCATCTAGCACAGATACGCAGTATTTT.

The rearrangement uses TRBV5-4 and TRBJ2-2; 9 bases are a match to TRBD2. V dropped 0 bases and J dropped 4; count of bases not matched to a gene: 7. From germline, CDR1 is SGHNT and CDR2 YYREEE (reference sequence). The CDR3 has 17 residues. CDR3 DNA: TGTGCCAGCAGCTTGGCCCGCGGCGGGGGGGTCACCGGGGAGCTGTTTTTT. Translated: CASSLARGGGVTGELFF.

The V call is TRBV7-9, the J call TRBJ2-5, with D possibly being TRBD2 (6 bases). The V end lost 5 bases, the J end lost 11 bases, and 21 bases lay between the germline ends. The CDR3 loop spans 14 amino acids. Germline CDR1 and CDR2: SEHNR and FQNEAQ (reference sequence). CDR3 sequence reads: CASSTLTGRGLQYF. CDR3 nucleotide sequence: TGTGCCAGCAGCACCCTGACCGGGCGGGGACTTCAGTACTTC.

The rearrangement links TRBV27 to TRBJ2-1; perhaps TRBD2 as D (6 bases). Germline assignment: CDR1 MNHEY and CDR2 SMNVEV (reference sequence). The V end was cut by 3 bases, the J end by 2 bases, with 11 bases between. The CDR3 has 15 residues. The CDR3 reads CASSFGEVAYNEQFF. CDR3 coding DNA: TGTGCCAGCAGTTTTGGGGAGGTCGCCTACAATGAGCAGTTCTTC.